The 7 T cell receptor beta chains below all came from one sample that was sequenced in a study of blood T cells in healthy people across ages. The second PCR ran roughly 6 to 11 cycles with a sample-barcoded 5' primer and J-beta primers. From the 5' RACE reads, TCRdb called clonotypes with MiXCR, one entry per CDR3 protein. Of roughly 700,000 distinct CDR3 sequences in the sample, 49% were seen once. The sample was blood. These receptors all come from a woman aged 55-75 years in good health.

V usage is TRBV20-1 and J usage is TRBJ2-2, with 11 bases that match TRBD1. Germline values: CDR1 DFQATT, CDR2 SNEGSKA (reference sequence). CDR3 length equals 14 residues. Germline trimming cut 3 bases from V and 4 bases from J; bases unmatched to any gene: 1. The CDR3 DNA reads as TGCAGTGCTAGGGGGACAGGGGGCACCGGGGAGCTGTTTTTT. Protein product: CSARGTGGTGELFF.

The rearrangement links TRBV20-1 to TRBJ2-3, with 9 nucleotides matching TRBD2. This CDR3 region has 13 residues. The ends lost 2 bases at V and 4 bases at J; junction bases unmatched: 1. The germline gives CDR1 DFQATT, CDR2 SNEGSKA (reference sequence). In DNA form, the CDR3 reads TGCAGTGCTAGACTAGCGGGATCAGATACGCAGTATTTT. It translates to CSARLAGSDTQYF.

The CDR3, as DNA: TGCAGTACCCACAGGAAAACCTACGAGCAGTACTTC. Translated, it gives CSTHRKTYEQYF. This rearrangement joins TRBV20-1 to TRBJ2-7; TRBD1 is a possible D gene (5 bases). Trimming left V 8 bases short and J 2 bases short, with 13 bases between. CDR3 size: 12 residues. Germline lookup yields CDR1 DFQATT and CDR2 SNEGSKA (reference sequence).

This clonotype has a single count. The V call is TRBV6-1, the J call TRBJ2-1, with D tentatively TRBD2 (6 bases). Germline V gives CDR1 MNHNS, CDR2 SASEGT. This CDR3 has 12 amino acids. V lost 5 bases, J lost 13 bases, and 15 bases lay in between. The DNA of the CDR3 is TGTGCCAGCAGTTCATTCCGGGAGACCCAGTTCTTC. This encodes CASSSFRETQFF.

The chain couples TRBV28 to TRBJ2-1; 7 bases are shared with TRBD1. The CDR3 length is 15 residues. Germline CDR1 MDHEN, CDR2 SYDVKM. The junction had 12 bases not matched to a gene; V was cut back by 6 bases and J by 7 bases. In DNA, the CDR3 is TGTGCCAGCAGACCGGGACAGCTCTATCGTAATGAGCAGTTCTTC. Amino acids: CASRPGQLYRNEQFF.

This chain joins TRBV7-3 and TRBJ2-1; TRBD2 matches at 12 bases. Trimming at V came to 5 bases and at J to 0 bases, leaving 8 bases not matched to a gene. CDR1 and CDR2 from the germline V gene are SGHTA and FQGTGA. The CDR3 totals 18 residues. The CDR3 reads CASSPQGLAGSSYNEQFF. CDR3 nucleotides: TGTGCCAGCAGCCCGCAAGGACTAGCGGGGAGCTCCTACAATGAGCAGTTCTTC.

The chain carries TRBV20-1 and TRBJ2-7; TRBD1 agrees at 11 bases. V was pared by 4 bases and J by 4 bases, with 9 bases of the junction left unmatched. In germline, CDR1 is DFQATT, CDR2 SNEGSKA (reference sequence). This CDR3 has 15 amino acids. CDR3 DNA sequence: TGCAGTGCTACGGACTCCGGGACAGGGGGTTACGAGCAGTACTTC. It is translated as CSATDSGTGGYEQYF.